This entry features one T cell receptor (beta chain) sequence. This clone was detected only once. Its antigen is unknown. There are no base qualities to consult, and no much larger clone falls within one base. Other DNA sequences in this sample translate to the same CDR3. These data originate in a study of immune cell composition in non-small cell lung cancer (dated by TCRdb to about 2017). Notes on the research overall: To assign histologic subtype, which was mostly lung adenocarcinoma or squamous cell carcinoma, H&E was combined with p63, CK5, Napsin A and TTF-1 immunohistochemistry. Several tumour specimens with TCR-beta data were of rare histological subtypes and were excluded from the subtype comparisons. Supplementary cohort #1 consisted of around 9 lung adenocarcinoma cases with paired tumour/lung TCR-beta sequencing and with TIL populations generated to assess tumour reactivity. Using Adaptive Biotechnologies, the researchers ran TCR-beta sequencing on around 35 paired NSCLC tumour and non-adjacent lung specimens, along with about two dozen tumour-only specimens. General study outcomes and caveats: Top 10 clone scores and productive clonality were significantly higher in lung squamous cell carcinoma than in lung adenocarcinoma tumours. Only ten or so cases were included in the reactivity cohort, and sequence sharing between tumour-reactive clones and the dominant in vivo tumour-associated clones was not shown. Across around 10 adenocarcinoma cases, the maximal tumour-associated clone frequency showed a strong correlation with TIL tumour reactivity, but overall clonality showed no such correlation. Smoking pack-years did not significantly correlate with tumour TCR-beta clonality. Tumour-associated clones >0.5% occurred in nearly half of NSCLC cases: around 32% of adenocarcinomas versus approximately 80% of squamous carcinomas.

The germline V gene gives CDR1 as SGHDT and CDR2 as YYEEEE. Measured from the cysteine to the phenylalanine, the CDR3 is 13 residues long. CDR3 DNA is the only sequence kept; it has 39 bases, read in frame from the first base. V loses 3 bases of germline sequence and J loses 7 bases, and the interval between the two ends is 11 bases. Frozen aliquots of unsorted single-cell suspensions were used for genomic DNA extraction with the QIAamp DNA kit. Tumour samples were surgically resected non-small cell lung cancer tissue. Tissues were received within 2 hours of resection and processed immediately into single-cell suspensions. Tissue was broken up mechanically, digested enzymatically with DNase I, collagenase I and hyaluronidase for 30 minutes at 37 degrees C, and then filtered and RBC-lysed. TCR-beta CDR3 regions were amplified from genomic DNA by a two-step multiplex PCR, with the second step adding Illumina-compatible adaptors. TCR-beta immunosequencing was performed on an Illumina platform as a commercial immunoSEQ service. The original methods were these. Repertoires were summarised by productive clonality and by Top 10 Clones, defined as the percentage of T-cell templates derived from the ten most frequent sequences. Values for productive clonality spanned 0 to 1, where a value of 1 indicated a monoclonal population. Sequences comprising at least 0.1% of tumour T-cell templates but absent from matched non-adjacent lung were defined as tumour-associated clones and were identified via log10 scatter plots. Two-group comparisons used Student's t-tests, stages used ANOVA, and relationships used linear regression, analysed in GraphPad Prism7 and R. Here the immuneACCESS table is served through TCRdb, limited to in-frame sequences with V and J called. Missing clones are a known gap in these copies; in checked studies unresolved V genes cover under half, and the rest lacks a known reason. The DNA was the basis for D and trimming; V, J and clone size are from that table. The sample table shows 2,000 to 3,000 clones, and just under 75% are seen once. Jointly, the top ten make up 15% to 20% of the sample.

These records were also assigned to another study, of CD4 T cells in lung cancer. The second study, in turn, reports: In the study, blood T cells of NSCLC patients were screened for responses to candidate mutation-encoded neoepitopes, and neoantigen-specific CD4+ T-cell clones and TCRs were isolated. Four patients undergoing curative-intent resections for stage I-III non-small cell lung cancer provided the tumor and non-adjacent lung tissue. Aged 60 to 69 when blood was donated, the resected patients, most of whom were former smokers, had either lung adenocarcinoma or squamous cell carcinoma. Treatments the patients had received before donating blood included platinum chemotherapy, and some of the patients were given nivolumab or pembrolizumab. Some responses derived from blood might reflect in vitro priming of naive T cells or cross-reactivity instead of memory responses to the cancer. The frequency of neoantigen-specific clonotypes in tumor resections, non-adjacent lung and cultured T-cell products was followed using TCRB deep sequencing. The kit provider's software was used to analyze TCRB sequence data, and Fisher's exact test was used to test clonotype templates for tumor enrichment.

Material: lung tumor tissue. The chain couples TRBV5-6 to TRBJ2-1; a tentative D call is TRBD2 (6 bases match). The TCR originated in a human donor with non-small cell lung cancer. The nucleotide sequence reads as follows: TGTGCCAGCAGCTGGGGGACTGTAAATGAGCAGTTCTTC. This codes for CASSWGTVNEQFF.